This T cell receptor (beta chain) is drawn from a study of shared clonotypes between healthy human individuals. Across the study: Samples came from a couple of female and three male donors aged 18 to 49. There were three CD4 naive, three CD4 memory, two CD8 naive and one CD8 memory plates per donor. Study outcomes and limitations: A reduction in generation probabilities was seen for non-shared clonotypes relative to those shared by all four donors.

In the case of this clone: The antigen is unknown. The junction and the germline gene differ at one end; a read error may be behind it.

The genomic DNA of each subset was split evenly across several immunoSEQ plates. Here immunoSEQ multiplex PCR was the method, and the copy in TCRdb shows in-frame clones only, minus some. The sample has about 2.3 million clones; approximately 90% are singletons. Germline loops: CDR1 SSHAT, CDR2 FNYEAQ (reference sequence). The length of the CDR3 is 14 residues. This receptor was taken from a man in his late teens or twenties in good health. Some clones in this sample may be carry-over from other donors' samples. This chain connects TRBV7-7 to TRBJ2-3; 10 bases align to TRBD2. Sequenced material: naive CD4+ T cells from PBMCs. As to subset: CD45RA+ positively selected. In DNA, the CDR3 is TGTGCCAGCAGCGTAGCGGGAGGATCAGATACGCAGTATTTT. It translates to CASSVAGGSDTQYF.